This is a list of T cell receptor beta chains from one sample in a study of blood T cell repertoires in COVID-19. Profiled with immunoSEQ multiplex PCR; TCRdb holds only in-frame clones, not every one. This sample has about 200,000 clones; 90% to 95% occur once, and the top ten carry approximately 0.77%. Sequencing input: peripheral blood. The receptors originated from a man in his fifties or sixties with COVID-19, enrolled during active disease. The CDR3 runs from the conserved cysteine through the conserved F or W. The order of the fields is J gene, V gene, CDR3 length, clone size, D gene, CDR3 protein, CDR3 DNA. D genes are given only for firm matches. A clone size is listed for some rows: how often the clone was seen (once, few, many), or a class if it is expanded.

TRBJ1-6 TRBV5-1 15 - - CASSANSGDVSPLHF TGCGCCAGCAGCGCCAACAGCGGCGATGTGTCACCCCTCCACTTT
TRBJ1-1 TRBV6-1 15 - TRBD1 CASSEQGTVNTEAFF TGTGCCAGCAGTGAACAAGGGACAGTGAACACTGAAGCTTTCTTT
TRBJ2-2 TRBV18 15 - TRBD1 CASSPGQVNTGELFF TGTGCCAGCTCACCGGGACAGGTGAACACCGGGGAGCTGTTTTTT
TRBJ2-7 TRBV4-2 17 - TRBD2 CASSRSSGGARKYEQYF TGTGCCAGCAGCCGGTCTAGCGGGGGGGCCAGGAAGTACGAGCAGTACTTC
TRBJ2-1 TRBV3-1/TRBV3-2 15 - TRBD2 CASSLGTSGGGEQFF TGTGCCAGCAGCCTAGGGACTAGCGGGGGTGGTGAGCAGTTCTTC
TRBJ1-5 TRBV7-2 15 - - CASSPEQGSNQPQHF TGTGCCAGCAGCCCAGAACAGGGCTCCAATCAGCCCCAGCATTTT
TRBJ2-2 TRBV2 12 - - CAIRAGTGELFF TGTGCCATCCGGGCGGGAACCGGGGAGCTGTTTTTT
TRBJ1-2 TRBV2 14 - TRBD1 CASREDRGGGGYTF TGTGCCAGCAGGGAGGACAGGGGGGGAGGAGGCTACACCTTC
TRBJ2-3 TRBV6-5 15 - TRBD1 CASRTGGTGADTQYF TGTGCCAGCAGGACGGGGGGGACAGGGGCAGATACGCAGTATTTT
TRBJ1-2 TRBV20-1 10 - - CSASGYGYTF TGCAGTGCTAGCGGGTATGGCTACACCTTC
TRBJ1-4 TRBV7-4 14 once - CASSNRRPNEKLFF TGTGCCAGCAGCAACAGGCGTCCTAATGAAAAACTGTTTTTT
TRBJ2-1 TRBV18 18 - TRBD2 CASSLRPAGGLTYNEQFF TGTGCCAGCTCACTCCGACCAGCGGGAGGGCTGACCTACAATGAGCAGTTCTTC
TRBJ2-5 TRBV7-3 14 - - CASSPAGGQETQYF TGTGCCAGCAGCCCCGCGGGTGGTCAAGAGACCCAGTACTTC
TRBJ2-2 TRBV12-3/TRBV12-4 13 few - CASRVANTGELFF TGTGCCAGCAGGGTAGCGAACACCGGGGAGCTGTTTTTT
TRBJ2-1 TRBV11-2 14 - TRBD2 CASSSTSGGFEQFF TGTGCCAGCAGCTCTACTAGCGGCGGTTTTGAGCAGTTCTTC
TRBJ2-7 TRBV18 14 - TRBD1 CASSPGTGEYEQYF TGTGCCAGCTCACCAGGGACAGGGGAGTACGAGCAGTACTTC
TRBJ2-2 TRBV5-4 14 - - CASSFDFSTGELFF TGTGCCAGCAGCTTCGACTTTAGCACCGGGGAGCTGTTTTTT
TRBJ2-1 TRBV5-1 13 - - CASGTTEYNEQFF TGCGCCAGCGGAACGACAGAGTACAATGAGCAGTTCTTC
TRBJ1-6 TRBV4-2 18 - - CASSQVRAGDGDRSPLHF TGTGCCAGCAGCCAAGTGAGGGCGGGCGACGGGGATCGTTCACCCCTCCACTTT
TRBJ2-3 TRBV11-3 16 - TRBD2 CASSLVGSGRPDTQYF TGTGCCAGCAGCTTAGTGGGTAGCGGGAGGCCAGATACGCAGTATTTT
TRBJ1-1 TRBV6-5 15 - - CASSYRGAPNTEAFF TGTGCCAGCAGTTACCGGGGGGCTCCGAACACTGAAGCTTTCTTT
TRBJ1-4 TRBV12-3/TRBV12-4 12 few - CASREANEKLFF TGTGCCAGCAGGGAGGCAAATGAAAAACTGTTTTTT
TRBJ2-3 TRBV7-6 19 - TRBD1 CASSLARSTGRGRTDTQYF TGTGCCAGCAGCTTAGCGAGGAGCACCGGCAGGGGGCGAACAGATACGCAGTATTTT
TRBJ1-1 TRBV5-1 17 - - CASSLSNRGIMNTEAFF TGCGCCAGCAGCTTGAGCAACCGGGGGATCATGAACACTGAAGCTTTCTTT
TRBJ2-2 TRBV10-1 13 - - CASSSVGTGELFF TGCGCCAGCAGTAGCGTCGGCACCGGGGAGCTGTTTTTT
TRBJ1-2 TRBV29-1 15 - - CSVDVMQASLAGYTF TGCAGCGTTGACGTTATGCAGGCCTCCTTGGCAGGCTACACCTTC
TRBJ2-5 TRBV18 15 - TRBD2 CASSLGLAALQTQYF TGTGCCAGCTCACTTGGACTAGCGGCGCTCCAGACCCAGTACTTC
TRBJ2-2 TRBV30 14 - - CAWSDSSNTGELFF TGTGCCTGGAGTGACAGCTCGAACACCGGGGAGCTGTTTTTT
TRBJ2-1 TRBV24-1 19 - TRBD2 CATSDNSGRSEVSYNEQFF TGTGCCACCAGTGACAATAGCGGGAGGTCCGAAGTTTCCTACAATGAGCAGTTCTTC
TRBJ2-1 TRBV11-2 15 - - CASSLVGSSYNEQFF TGTGCCAGCAGCTTAGTCGGGAGCTCCTACAATGAGCAGTTCTTC
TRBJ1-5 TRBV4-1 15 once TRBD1 CASSPVSGQDQPQHF TGCGCCAGCAGTCCTGTTTCGGGACAGGATCAGCCCCAGCATTTT
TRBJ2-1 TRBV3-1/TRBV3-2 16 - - CATSSASGLFYNEQFF TGTGCCACCTCGTCCGCAAGCGGCCTATTCTACAATGAGCAGTTCTTC
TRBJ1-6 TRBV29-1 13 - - CSARTAYNSPLHF TGCAGCGCCCGGACAGCGTATAATTCACCCCTCCACTTT
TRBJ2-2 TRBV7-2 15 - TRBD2 CASRPGLAGTGELFF TGTGCCAGCAGGCCGGGACTAGCGGGAACCGGGGAGCTGTTTTTT
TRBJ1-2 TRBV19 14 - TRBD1 CASSIGTGWFGYTF TGTGCCAGTAGTATAGGGACAGGGTGGTTCGGCTACACCTTC
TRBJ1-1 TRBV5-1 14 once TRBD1 CASSPGQGGTEAFF TGCGCCAGCAGCCCAGGACAGGGAGGGACTGAAGCTTTCTTT
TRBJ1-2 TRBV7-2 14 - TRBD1 CASSRTGFDYGYTF TGTGCCAGCAGCCGGACAGGGTTTGACTATGGCTACACCTTC
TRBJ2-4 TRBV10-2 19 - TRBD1 CASSEGQATRQIAKNIQYF TGCGCCAGCAGTGAGGGACAGGCTACAAGACAGATAGCCAAAAACATTCAGTACTTC
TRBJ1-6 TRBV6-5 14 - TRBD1 CASRDRGRNSPLHF TGTGCCAGCAGAGACAGGGGGCGGAATTCACCCCTCCACTTT
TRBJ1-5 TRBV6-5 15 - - CASRSPGSMDQPQHF TGTGCCAGCAGATCTCCGGGGAGTATGGATCAGCCCCAGCATTTT
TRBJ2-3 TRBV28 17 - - CASRGRGLAIKRDTQYF TGTGCCAGCAGGGGGCGGGGTCTAGCTATAAAAAGAGATACGCAGTATTTT
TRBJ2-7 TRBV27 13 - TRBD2 CASRTSGSYEQYF TGTGCCAGCAGGACTAGCGGTTCCTACGAGCAGTACTTC
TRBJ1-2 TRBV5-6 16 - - CASSLSPHTANYGYTF TGTGCCAGCAGCTTGTCCCCCCACACAGCTAACTATGGCTACACCTTC
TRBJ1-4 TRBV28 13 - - CASRPTGNEKLFF TGTGCCAGCCGCCCTACAGGGAATGAAAAACTGTTTTTT
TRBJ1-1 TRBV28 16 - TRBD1 CASSAFRGQGNTEAFF TGTGCCAGCAGTGCATTCCGGGGACAGGGGAACACTGAAGCTTTCTTT
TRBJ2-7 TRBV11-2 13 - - CASSLATGYEQYF TGTGCCAGCAGCTTAGCTACAGGTTACGAGCAGTACTTC
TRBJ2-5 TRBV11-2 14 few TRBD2 CASSFSGAQETQYF TGTGCCAGCAGCTTTAGCGGGGCCCAAGAGACCCAGTACTTC
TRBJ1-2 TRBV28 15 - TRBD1 CASSAGGGQYAGYTF TGTGCCAGCAGCGCAGGGGGCGGTCAATACGCTGGCTACACCTTC
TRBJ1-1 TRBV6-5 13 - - CASPSGGGTEAFF TGTGCCAGCCCCTCGGGCGGGGGCACTGAAGCTTTCTTT
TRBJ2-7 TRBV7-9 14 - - CASRPADSSYEQYF TGTGCCAGCAGACCCGCCGACAGCTCCTACGAGCAGTACTTC
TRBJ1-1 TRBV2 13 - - CASIGTSNVRAFF TGTGCCAGCATTGGGACATCCAACGTTAGAGCTTTCTTT
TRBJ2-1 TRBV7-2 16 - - CASSSRDRIRYNEQFF TGTGCCAGCAGCTCGAGAGACAGGATCCGATACAATGAGCAGTTCTTC
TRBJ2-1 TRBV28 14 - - CASGSQYQGQEQFF TGTGCCAGCGGGTCACAATATCAGGGTCAGGAGCAGTTCTTC
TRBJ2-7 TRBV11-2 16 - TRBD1 CASSFNLDRQSYEQYF TGTGCCAGCAGCTTCAACCTGGACAGGCAGTCCTACGAGCAGTACTTC
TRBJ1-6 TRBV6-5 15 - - CASRSPGSKNSPLHF TGTGCCAGCAGGTCCCCGGGGAGTAAGAATTCACCCCTCCACTTT